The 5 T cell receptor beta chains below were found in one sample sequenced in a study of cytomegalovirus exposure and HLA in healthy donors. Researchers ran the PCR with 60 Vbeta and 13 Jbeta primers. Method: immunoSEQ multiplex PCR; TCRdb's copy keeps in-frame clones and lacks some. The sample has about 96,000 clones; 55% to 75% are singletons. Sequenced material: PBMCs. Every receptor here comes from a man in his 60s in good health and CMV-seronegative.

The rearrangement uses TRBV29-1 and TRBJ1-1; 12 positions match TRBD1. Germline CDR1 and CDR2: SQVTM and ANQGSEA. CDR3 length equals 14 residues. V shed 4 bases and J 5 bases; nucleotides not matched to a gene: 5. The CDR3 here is CSVGDRGLITEAFF. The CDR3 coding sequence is TGCAGCGTTGGGGACAGGGGGCTTATTACTGAAGCTTTCTTT.

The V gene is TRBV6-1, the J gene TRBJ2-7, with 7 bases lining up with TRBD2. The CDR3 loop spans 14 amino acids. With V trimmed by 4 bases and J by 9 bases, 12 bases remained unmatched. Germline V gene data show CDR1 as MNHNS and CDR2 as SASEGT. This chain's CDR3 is CASSADPGLIRQYF. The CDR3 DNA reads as TGTGCCAGCAGTGCAGACCCGGGACTAATTCGGCAGTACTTC.

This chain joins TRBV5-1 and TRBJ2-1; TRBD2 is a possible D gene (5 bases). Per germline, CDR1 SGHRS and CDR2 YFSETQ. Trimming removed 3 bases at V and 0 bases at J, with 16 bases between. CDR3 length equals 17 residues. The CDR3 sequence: CASSYTRGETSYNEQFF. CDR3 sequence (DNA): TGCGCCAGCAGCTACACTCGGGGAGAAACCTCCTACAATGAGCAGTTCTTC.

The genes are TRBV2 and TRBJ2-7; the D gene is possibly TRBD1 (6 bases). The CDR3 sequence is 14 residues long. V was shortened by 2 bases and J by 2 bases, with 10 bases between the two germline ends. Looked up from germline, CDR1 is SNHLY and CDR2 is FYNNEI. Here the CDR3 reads CASSEYKGAYEQYF. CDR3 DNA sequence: TGTGCCAGCAGTGAATATAAGGGGGCCTACGAGCAGTACTTC.

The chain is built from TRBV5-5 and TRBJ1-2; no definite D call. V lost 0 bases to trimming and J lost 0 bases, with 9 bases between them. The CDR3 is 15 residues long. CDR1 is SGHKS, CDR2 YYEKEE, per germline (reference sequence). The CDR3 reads CASSLVPQANYGYTF. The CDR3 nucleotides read TGTGCCAGCAGCTTGGTCCCGCAGGCTAACTATGGCTACACCTTC. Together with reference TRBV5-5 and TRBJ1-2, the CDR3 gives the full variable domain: DAGVTQSPTHLIKTRGQQVTLRCSPISGHKSVSWYQQVLGQGPQFIFQYYEKEERGRGNFPDRFSARQFPNYSSELNVNALLLGDSALYLCASSLVPQANYGYTFGSGTRLTVV.